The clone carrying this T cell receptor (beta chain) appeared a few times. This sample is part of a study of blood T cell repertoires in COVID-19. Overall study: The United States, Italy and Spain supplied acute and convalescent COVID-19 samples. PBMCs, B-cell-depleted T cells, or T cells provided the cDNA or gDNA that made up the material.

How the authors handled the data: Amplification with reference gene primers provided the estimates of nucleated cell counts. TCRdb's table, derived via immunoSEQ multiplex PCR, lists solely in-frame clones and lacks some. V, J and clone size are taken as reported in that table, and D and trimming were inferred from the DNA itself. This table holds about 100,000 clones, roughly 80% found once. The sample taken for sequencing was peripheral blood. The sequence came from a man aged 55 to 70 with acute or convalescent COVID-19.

The CDR3 region is CASSQDGTSNQPQHF. DNA of the CDR3: TGCGCCAGCAGCCAAGATGGGACAAGCAATCAGCCCCAGCATTTT. The chain recombines TRBV4-1 with TRBJ1-5, with a tentative D call TRBD1 (6 bases). The CDR3 totals 15 residues. Looked up from germline, CDR1 is MGHRA and CDR2 is YSYEKL. Trimming shortened V by 0 bases and J by 1 base, and 7 bases separated the two germline ends.